This T cell receptor beta chain originates from a study of metastatic and nonmetastatic thyroid tumors. Patients were all untreated before their thyroid surgery. From the PCR reads, TCRdb re-called clones with MiXCR. Of around 18,000 clones listed, 34% are singletons. The CDR3 contains 15 residues. Germline V gives CDR1 SNHLY, CDR2 FYNNEI. The V and J ends lost 6 bases and 4 bases, in that order; junction bases with no gene match: 5. V usage is TRBV2 and J usage is TRBJ2-2; 10 positions agree with TRBD2. The material sequenced was tumor tissue. The source of this sequence is a female donor with papillary thyroid cancer or a benign thyroid nodule (not recorded which). Some clones in this sample may be carry-over from other donors' samples. The CDR3 nucleotides read TGTGCCAGCAGACCCAGCGGGGGGGCCACCGGGGAGCTGTTTTTT. Protein sequence: CASRPSGGATGELFF.